The clone carrying this TCR beta chain occurred many times. The antigen is unknown. Germline lookup yields CDR1 SQVTM and CDR2 ANQGSEA. The CDR3 loop spans 12 amino acids. V lost 3 bases to trimming and J lost 5 bases, with 10 bases between them. The data derive from a study of CD8 T cells in ankylosing spondylitis. Library preparation for TCR beta used quantitative 5'-RACE with molecular barcodes. TCRdb analysed the 5' RACE reads with MiXCR anew, one entry per CDR3 protein. The sample has more than 650,000 distinct CDR3 sequences; roughly 12% are singletons. Whole-study findings and limits: For ankylosing spondylitis blood, a TCR beta motif of under ten highly homologous variants appeared characteristic. Clones linked to disease were reported to show significant enrichment in matched ankylosing spondylitis synovial fluid. Before this, some motif variants had been reported in reactive arthritis synovial fluid and blood.

The rearrangement uses TRBV29-1 and TRBJ2-5; D is ambiguous. The source material was blood, either unsorted or a sorted T cell fraction (not recorded which). The origin of this receptor is a male donor with ankylosing spondylitis. This chain's CDR3 is CSVDPVRETQYF. CDR3 bases: TGCAGCGTTGATCCGGTTCGGGAGACCCAGTACTTC.